This TCR beta chain was sequenced in a study of PD-L1 blockade in urothelial cancer. Across the whole study: Atezolizumab, begun by patients around 2014, was given at 1,200 mg intravenously every 3 weeks. Reported median T cell count for blood samples was over 110,000. Once treatment had started, blood was analyzed at 3 weeks (second dose) and again at 6 weeks.

The J segment lost 3 bases and the V segment lost 3 bases, leaving 7 bases of the junction unmatched. The CDR3 contains 15 residues. Germline assignment: CDR1 MNHEY and CDR2 SMNVEV (reference sequence). Every PCR got spiked synthetic TCR analog templates. Clones were sequenced by immunoSEQ multiplex PCR, and TCRdb holds only the in-frame ones, with some missing. This table has 85,000 to 130,000 clones, roughly nine tenths appearing once. The receptor comes from a woman over 75 with urothelial cancer. The J gene is TRBJ2-7, the V gene TRBV27; 8 bases line up with TRBD1. This material consisted of PBMCs, taken around atezolizumab (anti-PD-L1) treatment. In nucleotides, the CDR3 is TGTGCCAGCAGTTTCGGGACAGGACTCTACTACGAGCAGTACTTC. This sequence encodes CASSFGTGLYYEQYF.